The 9 T cell receptor beta chains below come from one sample, sequenced in a study of blood T cells in healthy people across ages. Then a second PCR, running roughly 7 to 11 cycles, was carried out with a sample-barcoded 5' primer and a J-beta primer mix. TCRdb called the 5' RACE reads again in MiXCR, with one record for every CDR3 protein. Of 800,000 to 950,000 distinct CDR3 sequences in the sample, about 44% were seen once. The sequenced material came from blood. The receptors derive from a man aged 30 to 45 in good health.

This clonotype was observed a few times. The gene calls are TRBV9 and TRBJ1-2; D not certain. Looked up from germline, CDR1 is SGDLS and CDR2 is YYNGEE. The CDR3 is 13 amino acids. V was pared by 0 bases and J by 0 bases, with 3 bases between. CDR3: CASSVAANYGYTF. The CDR3 nucleotides read TGTGCCAGCAGCGTAGCAGCTAACTATGGCTACACCTTC.

In regard to this clonotype: This clone may be a read error of a much larger clone one base away. The J gene is TRBJ2-4, the V gene TRBV29-1; possibly TRBD1 for D (6 bases). This CDR3 contains 14 residues. The germline V gene encodes CDR1 SQVTM and CDR2 ANQGSEA. The CDR3 protein is CSAVQGGTKNIRYF. As DNA, the CDR3 is TGCAGCGCCGTACAGGGTGGGACCAAAAACATTCGGTACTTC.

This chain links TRBV12-3 or TRBV12-4 with TRBJ1-1; D is possibly TRBD1 (6 bases). Trimming left V 5 bases short and J 3 bases short, with 13 bases between. The CDR3 extends over 14 amino acids. In nucleotides, the CDR3 is TGTGCCAGCAGTCAAGAAGGGGGATACACTGAAGCTTTCTTT. Amino acid sequence: CASSQEGGYTEAFF.

This clonotype was seen at least ten times. J is TRBJ2-7 and V is TRBV29-1, with 9 bases identical to TRBD1. The CDR3 has 13 residues. Looked up from germline, CDR1 is SQVTM and CDR2 is ANQGSEA. After removal of 2 bases from V and 3 bases from J, the junction contained 2 bases not matched to a gene. In nucleotides, the CDR3 is TGCAGCGTTGAAACGGACAGGGGCTACGAGCAGTACTTC. Translating gives CSVETDRGYEQYF.

The chain carries TRBV20-1 and TRBJ2-3; no firm D call. V was pared by 6 bases and J by 0 bases, with 10 bases between. This CDR3 is built from 13 residues. Looked up from germline, CDR1 is DFQATT and CDR2 is SNEGSKA (reference sequence). DNA for the CDR3: TGCAGTGCCCCGCTGGGTAGCACAGATACGCAGTATTTT. This encodes CSAPLGSTDTQYF.

This clonotype appeared a few times. CDR3 region: CSVARVLSYEQYF. In DNA, the CDR3 is TGCAGCGTGGCAAGGGTACTCTCCTACGAGCAGTACTTC. This sequence joins TRBV29-1 and TRBJ2-7; D is unclear. Trimming left V 6 bases short and J 0 bases short, with 12 bases between. The CDR3 covers 13 residues. Germline V gene lookup returns CDR1 SQVTM and CDR2 ANQGSEA.

This clonotype has a handful of counts. This rearrangement joins TRBV7-9 to TRBJ1-2; D is unresolved. The germline V and J ends were trimmed by 3 bases and 8 bases, with 10 bases remaining between them. CDR3 length: 12 amino acids. CDR1 SEHNR and CDR2 FQNEAQ come from the germline V gene (reference sequence). As DNA, the CDR3 is TGTGCCAGCAGCTTGGAGAAACAGGGCTACACCTTC. It codes for CASSLEKQGYTF. Supplemented by reference TRBV7-9 and TRBJ1-2, the full variable domain reads DTGVSQNPRHKITKRGQNVTFRCDPISEHNRLYWYRQTLGQGPEFLTYFQNEAQLEKSRLLSDRFSAERPKGSFSTLEIQRTEQGDSAMYLCASSLEKQGYTFGSGTRLTVV.

The chain uses TRBV20-1 and TRBJ2-4, with D possibly TRBD2 on 6 matching bases. Judging by the DNA end, TRBJ2-5 fits better; the J call may be wrong. This CDR3 comprises 14 residues. From germline, CDR1 is DFQATT and CDR2 SNEGSKA (reference sequence). CDR3 DNA: TGCAGTGCTGCGGGGAACGTGGCCCAAGAGACCCAGTACTTC. It codes for CSAAGNVAQETQYF.

The chain has TRBV20-1 and TRBJ2-3; 10 nucleotides match TRBD2. Germline CDR1 DFQATT, CDR2 SNEGSKA (reference sequence). With 5 bases clipped from V and 0 bases from J, the junction kept 5 bases outside the gene matches. This CDR3 is built from 15 residues. The CDR3 coding sequence is TGCAGTGCTCTACAACTAGCGGGGAGCACAGATACGCAGTATTTT. This encodes CSALQLAGSTDTQYF.